The entry below describes one T cell receptor beta chain. TCRdb independently ran MiXCR on the 5' RACE reads; one entry per CDR3 protein. This table has more than 55,000 distinct CDR3 sequences, roughly 28% appearing once. Tregs were sorted as CD4+CD25+CD127-/low cells. V was pared by 5 bases and J by 3 bases, with 11 bases between. From germline, CDR1 is MNHEY and CDR2 SMNVEV (reference sequence). CDR3 length equals 13 residues. The clonotype was recovered from a female donor with breast cancer. V is TRBV27 and J is TRBJ2-7, with no clear D. Sample: tumor-infiltrating Tregs sorted from the breast tumor. The CDR3 nucleotides read TGTGCCAGCAGTGAAGGTGGCAGCTACGAGCAGTACTTC. This gives the protein CASSEGGSYEQYF.